This entry lists 3 T cell receptor beta chains sequenced from one sample in a study of lung T cells in sarcoidosis with Löfgren's syndrome. A single record per CDR3 protein comes from TCRdb applying MiXCR to the reads. The table has roughly 63,000 distinct CDR3 sequences, around 21% seen once; the top ten hold around 2.3%. Sequences were obtained from CD4+ T cells from PBMCs. These receptors were obtained from a human donor with sarcoidosis (Löfgren's syndrome or another form), or a control subject (not recorded which).

This clonotype was counted a single time. This may be a read error, as it is one base from a much larger clone. This rearrangement joins TRBV20-1 to TRBJ1-1, with TRBD1 as a possible D gene (6 bases). The CDR3 length is 14 residues. CDR1 and CDR2 (germline): DFQATT, SNEGSKA (reference sequence). CDR3 in amino acids: CRARAGAGGTEAFF. The CDR3 nucleotides read TGCAGAGCTAGAGCGGGGGCTGGGGGCACTGAAGCTTTCTTT.

Notes on this clonotype: A much larger clonotype is one base distant, so this may be a read error. The rearrangement uses TRBV27 and TRBJ2-7; no clear D gene. Germline CDR1 MNHEY, CDR2 SMNVEV (reference sequence). This CDR3 has 13 residues. Trimming cost V 0 bases and J 6 bases, with 9 bases left between them. CDR3 sequence reads: CASSLSAHCEQYF. The DNA of the CDR3 is TGTGCCAGCAGTTTATCGGCCCACTGCGAGCAGTACTTC.

This clonotype was observed at least ten times. The gene calls are TRBV12-3 or TRBV12-4 and TRBJ1-5; D is uncertain. The CDR3 sequence is 13 residues long. Trimming removed 4 bases at V and 1 base at J, with 5 bases between. DNA of the CDR3: TGTGCCAGCAGTTCGAGAAGCAATCAGCCCCAGCATTTT. Translated, it gives CASSSRSNQPQHF.